The 31 T cell receptor beta chains presented below share a single source sample, sequenced in a study of shared clonotypes between healthy human individuals. TCRdb's table, derived via immunoSEQ multiplex PCR, lists solely in-frame clones and lacks some. The top ten clones hold around 1.4% of a sample with some 1 million clones, 60% to 80% of them seen once. Sequencing was performed on memory CD4+ T cells sorted from blood. As for subset: CD45RA-negative fraction. The receptor set was obtained from a man aged 18 to 29 in good health.

The V call is TRBV9, the J call TRBJ1-2; D gene unclear. The germline V gene encodes CDR1 SGDLS and CDR2 YYNGEE. There are 13 residues in the CDR3. The V and J ends lost 4 bases and 1 base respectively, with 8 bases between them. This CDR3 reads CASSPDGNYGYTF. The CDR3, as DNA: TGTGCCAGCAGCCCTGACGGTAACTATGGCTACACCTTC.

This clone was seen just once. V gene TRBV6-9 combines with J gene TRBJ1-4, with 8 bases fitting TRBD1. Unmatched junction bases numbered 8, after V lost 6 bases and J lost 5 bases. Germline-derived CDR1 and CDR2 are MNHGY and SVAAGI. The CDR3 is 15 residues long. This chain's CDR3 is CASRGARQGNEKLFF. The CDR3 DNA is TGTGCCAGCAGAGGCGCGCGACAGGGGAATGAAAAACTGTTTTTT.

The chain uses TRBV5-1 and TRBJ2-1, with no clear D. This CDR3 has 15 amino acids. Deletions cut 6 bases from V and 2 bases from J, with 15 bases between. Looked up from germline, CDR1 is SGHRS and CDR2 is YFSETQ. The CDR3 reads CASTPSSVTYNEQFF. The CDR3 nucleotides are TGCGCCAGCACCCCCAGCTCAGTCACCTACAATGAGCAGTTCTTC.

This CDR3 reads CASRRASTDTQYF. The CDR3 bases are TGTGCCAGCAGGCGAGCTAGCACAGATACGCAGTATTTT. J is TRBJ2-3 and V is TRBV6-5; D not certain. CDR3 length: 13 amino acids. Germline V gene sequence: CDR1 MNHEY, CDR2 SVGAGI. The V gene lost 6 bases and the J gene lost 0 bases, with 7 bases spanning the gap.

This clone appeared a single time. This chain connects TRBV6-5 to TRBJ1-4; no reliable D call. This CDR3 is built from 13 residues. V lost 5 bases to trimming and J lost 5 bases, with 9 bases between them. Germline CDR1 reads MNHEY; CDR2 reads SVGAGI. CDR3 DNA: TGTGCCAGCAGTAAACGGCAGAATGAAAAACTGTTTTTT. It is translated as CASSKRQNEKLFF.

This clone was counted once. V gene TRBV5-6 combines with J gene TRBJ2-7, with 7 nucleotides matching TRBD2. V was pared by 2 bases and J by 0 bases, with 2 bases of the junction left unmatched. Germline V CDR1 and CDR2: SGHDT, YYEEEE. The CDR3 length is 14 residues. CDR3 residues: CASSLSSGSYEQYF. CDR3 in DNA: TGTGCCAGCAGCTTATCTAGCGGCTCCTACGAGCAGTACTTC.

V is TRBV6-5 and J is TRBJ2-3; D is perhaps TRBD2 (5 bases). The V and J ends lost 0 bases and 5 bases respectively, with 12 bases between them. Looked up from germline, CDR1 is MNHEY and CDR2 is SVGAGI. The CDR3 sequence is 15 residues long. CDR3 bases: TGTGCCAGCAGTTACTCGATTGGAGGAGTAGATACGCAGTATTTT. Protein sequence: CASSYSIGGVDTQYF.

At least ten counts were recorded for this clone. The chain joins TRBV7-3 to TRBJ1-3; 8 bases map to TRBD1. Germline V CDR1 and CDR2: SGHTA, FQGTGA. With 5 bases clipped from V and 0 bases from J, the junction kept 6 bases outside the gene matches. This CDR3 is built from 16 residues. CDR3 in DNA: TGTGCCAGCAGCCCGGGACAGGACGACTCTGGAAACACCATATATTTT. Amino acid sequence: CASSPGQDDSGNTIYF.

The rearrangement links TRBV11-3 to TRBJ2-5, with D tentatively TRBD2 (6 bases). The V gene's germline CDR1 is SGHNT and CDR2 YENEEA. Between the trimmed V and J ends, which lost 1 base and 1 base, there was a span of 13 bases. The CDR3 has 16 amino acids. In DNA form, the CDR3 reads TGTGCCAGCAGCTTAGGGATCGGGGGTTCCCAAGAGACCCAGTACTTC. Its protein is CASSLGIGGSQETQYF.

This clone came up many times. The chain carries TRBV10-2 and TRBJ2-4; D not certain. Germline assignment: CDR1 WSHSY and CDR2 SAAADI. The V gene lost 2 bases and the J gene lost 7 bases, with 0 bases spanning the gap. CDR3 length: 10 amino acids. The CDR3 sequence is CASSENIQYF. The CDR3 region has the DNA TGCGCCAGCAGTGAGAACATTCAGTACTTC.

This rearrangement joins TRBV2 to TRBJ1-2, with D tentatively TRBD1 (5 bases). Germline V gene sequence: CDR1 SNHLY, CDR2 FYNNEI. CDR3 length equals 14 residues. V shed 7 bases and J shed 7 bases, with 19 bases lying between them. The CDR3 is CASIDSRGTAGYTF. In DNA form, the CDR3 reads TGTGCCAGCATAGATAGCCGAGGGACGGCTGGCTACACCTTC.

The CDR3 nucleotides read TGTGCCAGCAGCGTAGACGGCAGCGGCTCTGGAAACACCATATATTTT. The encoded protein is CASSVDGSGSGNTIYF. The chain is built from TRBV9 and TRBJ1-3; D gene uncertain. Per germline, CDR1 SGDLS and CDR2 YYNGEE. V was pared by 0 bases and J by 0 bases, with 10 bases between. The CDR3 totals 16 residues.

This clone was counted between two and nine times. Other nucleotide sequences in the sample specify the same CDR3. The chain joins TRBV7-9 to TRBJ1-2; D not certain. Trimming took 5 bases from V and 7 from J, leaving 11 bases between them. Germline CDR1 is SEHNR and CDR2 is FQNEAQ (reference sequence). The CDR3 length is 12 residues. CDR3 loop: CASSQGLGGYTF. The CDR3 DNA reads as TGTGCCAGCAGCCAAGGACTGGGTGGCTACACCTTC.

The chain carries TRBV27 and TRBJ1-2, with D unresolved. The CDR3 totals 16 residues. Trimming removed 0 bases from V and 0 bases from J, with 11 bases in between. Germline assignment: CDR1 MNHEY and CDR2 SMNVEV (reference sequence). The CDR3 region is CASSLSGTVANYGYTF. The CDR3 DNA sequence: TGTGCCAGCAGTTTATCGGGAACGGTAGCTAACTATGGCTACACCTTC.

The rearrangement links TRBV5-1 to TRBJ2-7; 9 bases are a match to TRBD1. CDR1 SGHRS and CDR2 YFSETQ come from the germline V gene. The CDR3 is 14 amino acids. Trimming removed 4 bases from V and 3 bases from J; junction bases left unmatched: 5. The CDR3 coding sequence is TGCGCCAGCAGCCCCACAGGGGGCGTCTACGAGCAGTACTTC. This gives the protein CASSPTGGVYEQYF.

This clone was recorded a few times. The chain joins TRBV11-2 to TRBJ2-2; TRBD2 is a possible D gene (6 bases). Germline V lookup: CDR1 SGHAT, CDR2 FQNNGV. The V and J ends lost 4 bases and 1 base respectively, with 16 bases between them. The CDR3 contains 17 residues. CDR3 nucleotide sequence: TGTGCCAGCAGCTCCCCAGCTAGCGCGGTGAACACCGGGGAGCTGTTTTTT. This encodes CASSSPASAVNTGELFF.

This rearrangement joins TRBV25-1 to TRBJ2-7; no definite D call. V dropped 7 bases and J dropped 2 bases, with 12 bases sitting between them. Germline V gene sequence: CDR1 MGHDK, CDR2 SYGVNS. The CDR3 totals 13 residues. Written as DNA, the CDR3 is TGTGCCAGCACCCTGGGCTCTACCTACGAGCAGTACTTC. Amino acid sequence: CASTLGSTYEQYF.

This CDR3 is CASSLGHQNLGEQYF. CDR3 sequence (DNA): TGCGCCAGCAGCTTGGGTCACCAGAATCTGGGAGAGCAGTACTTC. The chain has TRBV5-1 and TRBJ2-7, with D hard to call. V was pared by 0 bases and J by 7 bases, with 17 bases between. This CDR3 is 15 amino acids long. Germline V gene sequence: CDR1 SGHRS, CDR2 YFSETQ. Drawing the rest from reference TRBV5-1 and TRBJ2-7, the complete variable domain is KAGVTQTPRYLIKTRGQQVTLSCSPISGHRSVSWYQQTPGQGLQFLFEYFSETQRNKGNFPGRFSGRQFSNSRSEMNVSTLELGDSALYLCASSLGHQNLGEQYFGPGTRLTVT.

This sequence joins TRBV19 and TRBJ2-7, with D perhaps TRBD1 (6 bases). V lost 3 bases to trimming and J lost 7 bases, with 16 bases between them. The germline gives CDR1 LNHDA, CDR2 SQIVND (reference sequence). This CDR3 has 14 residues. For the CDR3, the DNA is TGTGCCAGTAGTATTGGACAGTCCCCACGGGAGCAGTACTTC. Translated: CASSIGQSPREQYF. Full variable domain (rest looked up from reference TRBV19 and TRBJ2-7): DGGITQSPKYLFRKEGQNVTLSCEQNLNHDAMYWYRQDPGQGLRLIYYSQIVNDFQKGDIAEGYSVSREKKESFPLTVTSAQKNPTAFYLCASSIGQSPREQYFGPGTRLTVT.

Only a few counts were recorded for this clone. The rearrangement joins TRBV4-1 to TRBJ2-1, with TRBD2 matching over 14 bases. J was trimmed by 9 bases and V by 2 bases; bases with no gene match: 9. The CDR3 is made up of 17 amino acids. The V gene's germline CDR1 is MGHRA and CDR2 YSYEKL. CDR3 amino acids: CASSQPRLAGGRGEQFF. The CDR3 DNA is TGCGCCAGCAGCCAACCACGACTAGCGGGGGGGCGGGGTGAGCAGTTCTTC.

The chain couples TRBV10-3 to TRBJ1-1, with D unresolved. From germline, CDR1 is ENHRY and CDR2 SYGVKD. The CDR3 totals 16 residues. The germline V and J ends were trimmed by 4 bases and 0 bases, with 15 bases remaining between them. CDR3 amino acids: CAISARQMAMNTEAFF. Written as DNA, the CDR3 is TGTGCCATCAGTGCTCGACAAATGGCTATGAACACTGAAGCTTTCTTT.

J is TRBJ1-3 and V is TRBV11-3, with D possibly matching TRBD1 (5 bases). CDR1 and CDR2 (germline): SGHNT, YENEEA. This CDR3 comprises 16 residues. The V and J ends lost 10 bases and 0 bases respectively, with 19 bases between them. The CDR3 DNA follows: TGTGCCACACAACCGGGACCCTCGAGCTCTGGAAACACCATATATTTT. As protein: CATQPGPSSSGNTIYF.

This chain uses TRBV18 with TRBJ1-1, with TRBD1 identical over 8 bases. In germline, CDR1 is KGHSH, CDR2 LQKENI. The ends lost 0 bases at V and 1 base at J; junction bases unmatched: 4. The CDR3 totals 16 residues. The CDR3 DNA is TGTGCCAGCTCACCACCCTCGACAGGGGCGAACACTGAAGCTTTCTTT. Protein sequence: CASSPPSTGANTEAFF.

The chain employs TRBV10-3 and TRBJ2-7; either TRBD1 or TRBD2 may supply D (5 bases each). V was trimmed by 0 bases and J by 2 bases, leaving 11 bases between them. The CDR3 totals 15 residues. Germline V gene data show CDR1 as ENHRY and CDR2 as SYGVKD. DNA of the CDR3: TGTGCCATCAGTGAGTCGAGGGACCATACCTACGAGCAGTACTTC. Amino acids: CAISESRDHTYEQYF.

The chain links TRBV7-8 to TRBJ2-5; 9 bases align to TRBD2. This CDR3 spans 15 amino acids. With V trimmed by 8 bases and J by 5 bases, 12 bases remained unmatched. CDR1 SGHVS and CDR2 FQNEAQ come from the germline V gene. The CDR3 sequence is CASGMGGRAWETQYF. DNA for the CDR3: TGTGCCAGCGGGATGGGCGGGAGGGCCTGGGAGACCCAGTACTTC. Supplemented by reference TRBV7-8 and TRBJ2-5, the full variable domain reads GAGVSQSPRYKVAKRGQDVALRCDPISGHVSLFWYQQALGQGPEFLTYFQNEAQLDKSGLPSDRFFAERPEGSVSTLKIQRTQQEDSAVYLCASGMGGRAWETQYFGPGTRLLVL.

The chain recombines TRBV6-6 with TRBJ1-2; D might be TRBD1 (6 bases). Germline V lookup: CDR1 MNHNY, CDR2 SVGAGI (reference sequence). The CDR3 covers 15 residues. The ends were cut back, 9 bases at V and 8 bases at J, with 25 bases in the middle. The CDR3 loop is CASSEGGSPGGGYTF. The CDR3 DNA is TGTGCCAGTTCTGAGGGAGGTTCGCCTGGGGGCGGCTACACCTTC.

This clone has only a few counts. This same CDR3 is encoded by further DNA sequences in the sample. The V gene is TRBV5-1, the J gene TRBJ1-1; no firm D call. CDR3 size: 15 residues. V lost 5 bases, J lost 0 bases, and 14 bases lay in between. In germline, CDR1 is SGHRS, CDR2 YFSETQ. The CDR3 sequence is CASSSGRTMNTEAFF. CDR3 sequence (DNA): TGCGCCAGCAGTTCCGGACGGACCATGAACACTGAAGCTTTCTTT.

The rearrangement uses TRBV5-1 and TRBJ2-3, with no clear D. Germline V gene sequence: CDR1 SGHRS, CDR2 YFSETQ. The length of the CDR3 is 14 residues. The V end was cut by 4 bases, the J end by 1 base, with 10 bases between. As DNA, the CDR3 is TGCGCCAGCAGCGTTGGCGGCCGCACAGATACGCAGTATTTT. Protein product: CASSVGGRTDTQYF.

The chain is built from TRBV18 and TRBJ2-1, with 8 bases lining up with TRBD2. The germline V gene has CDR1 KGHSH and CDR2 LQKENI. With V trimmed by 4 bases and J by 3 bases, 8 bases remained unmatched. The CDR3 consists of 16 residues. The CDR3: CASSQQTGTSYNEQFF. The DNA for the CDR3 is TGTGCCAGCTCACAACAAACCGGGACTAGCTACAATGAGCAGTTCTTC.

The chain links TRBV20-1 to TRBJ2-5; D not certain. This CDR3 is 11 amino acids long. CDR1 and CDR2 (germline): DFQATT, SNEGSKA (reference sequence). CDR3: CRLASKETQYF. The CDR3 DNA follows: TGCCGGCTGGCCTCCAAAGAGACCCAGTACTTC.

This clone has a handful of counts. The genes are TRBV2 and TRBJ1-1, with a possible D match to TRBD1 (5 bases). V was pared by 5 bases and J by 0 bases, with 13 bases between. Germline values: CDR1 SNHLY, CDR2 FYNNEI. The CDR3 contains 15 residues. The CDR3 bases are TGTGCCAGCAGTTCCGAACGCAGGGTGAACACTGAAGCTTTCTTT. Amino acid sequence: CASSSERRVNTEAFF.